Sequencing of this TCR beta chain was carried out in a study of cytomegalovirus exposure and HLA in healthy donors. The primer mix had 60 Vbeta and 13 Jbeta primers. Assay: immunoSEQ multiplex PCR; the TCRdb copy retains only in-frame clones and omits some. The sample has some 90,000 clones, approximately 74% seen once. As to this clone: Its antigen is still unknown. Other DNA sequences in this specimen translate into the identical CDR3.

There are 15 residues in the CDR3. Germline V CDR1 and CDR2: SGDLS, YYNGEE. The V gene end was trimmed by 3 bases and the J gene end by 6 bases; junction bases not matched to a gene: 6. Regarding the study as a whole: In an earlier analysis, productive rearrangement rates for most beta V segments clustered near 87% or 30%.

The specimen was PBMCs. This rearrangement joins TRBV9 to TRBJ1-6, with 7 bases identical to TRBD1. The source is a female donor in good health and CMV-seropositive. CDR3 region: CASSARQGLNSPLHF. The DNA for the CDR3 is TGTGCCAGCAGCGCCAGACAGGGACTTAATTCACCCCTCCACTTT. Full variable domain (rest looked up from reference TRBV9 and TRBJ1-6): DSGVTQTPKHLITATGQRVTLRCSPRSGDLSVYWYQQSLDQGLQFLIQYYNGEERAKGNILERFSAQQFPDLHSELNLSSLELGDSALYFCASSARQGLNSPLHFGNGTRLTVT.